One T cell receptor (beta chain) is described in this entry. This study enrolled people aged about 18 to 90 from about two dozen US geographic areas. Cohorts were determined from participant-reported clinical history. The data originate from a study of blood T cell repertoires in COVID-19. Study in general: Sites across the United States, Italy and Spain contributed samples from acute and convalescent COVID-19.

The table came from immunoSEQ multiplex PCR; TCRdb's copy has only in-frame clones and leaves some out. The data hold approximately 230,000 clones, with 70% to 90% observed a single time. This CDR3 comprises 14 residues. CDR1 and CDR2 from the germline V gene are GTSNPN and SVGIG (reference sequence). Trimming took off 1 base at V and 9 bases at J, with 16 bases between the two ends. The receptor's source is a man between 40 and 49 years old who had recovered from COVID-19. The chain joins TRBV30 to TRBJ1-5, with D tentatively TRBD1 (6 bases). Sample: PBMCs or T cells enriched from blood (not recorded which). CDR3: CAWSGLSQGGPQHF. The CDR3 DNA follows: TGTGCCTGGAGTGGGCTCTCACAGGGCGGGCCCCAGCATTTT.